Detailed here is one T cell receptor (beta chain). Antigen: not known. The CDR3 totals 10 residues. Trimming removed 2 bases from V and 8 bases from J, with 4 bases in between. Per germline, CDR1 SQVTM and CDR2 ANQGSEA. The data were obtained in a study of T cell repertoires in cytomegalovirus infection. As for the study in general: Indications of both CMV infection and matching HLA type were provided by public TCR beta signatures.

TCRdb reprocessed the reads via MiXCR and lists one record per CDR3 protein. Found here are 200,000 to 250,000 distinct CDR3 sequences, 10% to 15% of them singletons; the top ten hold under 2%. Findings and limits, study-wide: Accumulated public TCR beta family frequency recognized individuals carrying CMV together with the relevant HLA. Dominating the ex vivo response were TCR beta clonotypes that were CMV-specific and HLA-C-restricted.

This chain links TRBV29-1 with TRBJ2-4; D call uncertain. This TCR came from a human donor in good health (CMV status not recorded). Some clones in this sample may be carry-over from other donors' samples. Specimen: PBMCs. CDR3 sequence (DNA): TGCAGCGTTGAAACAGACATTCAGTACTTC. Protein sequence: CSVETDIQYF.